The entry that follows covers one T cell receptor beta chain sequence. These data originate in a study of blood T cells in healthy people across ages. Next came a second PCR, run for about 6 to 12 cycles, which used a sample-barcoded 5' primer along with a J-beta primer mix. Samples each returned at least 2.5 million CDR3-containing paired-end reads. Via MiXCR, TCRdb re-called the 5' RACE reads, giving one row per CDR3 protein. The data contain fewer than 1,200,000 distinct CDR3 sequences, less than 25% of them singletons. The length of the CDR3 is 14 residues. The V segment lost 3 bases and the J segment 4 bases; nucleotides outside the gene matches: 4. The same data also went into a second study, on T cells of mothers and their children.

The J gene is TRBJ1-2, the V gene TRBV12-3 or TRBV12-4; TRBD1 aligns across 8 bases. The receptor was isolated from a girl aged 2 to 10 in good health. The specimen sequenced was blood. In DNA form, the CDR3 reads TGTGCCAGCAGTTTGGCAGGGGGCCTCTATGGCTACACCTTC. It codes for CASSLAGGLYGYTF.